This TCR beta chain was sequenced for a study of molecular identifiers for immune sequencing clone quantification. The CDR3 has 11 residues. Looked up from germline, CDR1 is SGHNT and CDR2 is YYREEE (reference sequence). V lost 2 bases to trimming and J lost 6 bases, with 6 bases between them. CD8+CD4-CCR7+CD45RA+ cells were sorted as naive CD8 T cells. Using its own MiXCR run on the PCR reads, TCRdb lists one record per CDR3 protein. This table holds fewer than 75,000 distinct CDR3 sequences, 17% found once. This clonotype has more than one count but fewer than ten. The receptor was derived from a human donor in good health. Some libraries in this study had Jurkat cell RNA spiked in. The rearrangement links TRBV5-4 to TRBJ2-7, with D unclear. Sequencing input: naive CD8+ T cells from blood, with Jurkat cell RNA spiked in. The subset denotes: FACS-sorted CD8+CD4-CCR7+CD45RA+ naive T cells. The CDR3 DNA reads TGTGCCAGCAGCTTCCGGCGCGAGCAGTACTTC. Amino acids: CASSFRREQYF.